The 18 T cell receptor beta chains below all came from one sample that was sequenced in a study of PD-1 blockade in classical Hodgkin lymphoma. Each of the patients experienced relapse following autologous stem cell transplantation, and their brentuximab vedotin exposure differed. Repertoires were generated with immunoSEQ multiplex PCR, while TCRdb's copy carries only in-frame clones and drops some. This sample has some 93,000 clones, with about nine tenths found just once. The sample consisted of peripheral blood mononuclear cells (PBMCs), taken at baseline. The receptors originated from a human donor with classical Hodgkin lymphoma.

Here the CDR3 DNA reads TGTGCCAGCTCACCTCCTTTAGGGGAGCTGTTTTTT. Translating gives CASSPPLGELFF. The chain uses TRBV18 and TRBJ2-2; no clear D gene. V gave up 3 bases and J gave up 8 bases, with 7 bases separating them. The germline V gene has CDR1 KGHSH and CDR2 LQKENI. The CDR3 spans 12 residues.

The V call is TRBV5-6, the J call TRBJ2-3; no reliable D call. Germline V gene data show CDR1 as SGHDT and CDR2 as YYEEEE. The ends were cut back, 4 bases at V and 0 bases at J, with 12 bases in the middle. There are 15 residues in the CDR3. CDR3 bases: TGTGCCAGCAGCCCAGACCTTAGGAGCACAGATACGCAGTATTTT. It specifies CASSPDLRSTDTQYF.

This chain links TRBV6-1 with TRBJ1-3; no clear D gene. Germline V gives CDR1 MNHNS, CDR2 SASEGT. Trimming removed 10 bases at V and 0 bases at J, with 13 bases between. This CDR3 contains 14 residues. The CDR3 spells CATNERLSGNTIYF. The CDR3 DNA reads TGTGCCACCAACGAAAGGCTCTCTGGAAACACCATATATTTT.

The J gene is TRBJ2-7, the V gene TRBV6-5, with D possibly being TRBD2 (5 bases). Trimming took 5 bases from V and 1 from J, leaving 9 bases between them. CDR1 is MNHEY and CDR2 is SVGAGI in the germline V gene. This CDR3 spans 13 amino acids. The CDR3 reads CASSALVSYEQYF. DNA for the CDR3: TGTGCCAGCAGTGCACTAGTATCCTACGAGCAGTACTTC.

CDR3 coding DNA: TGTGCCAGTAGTAGGACCGGGACTAGCTCTTACGAGCAGTACTTC. This gives the protein CASSRTGTSSYEQYF. The gene calls are TRBV19 and TRBJ2-7; 9 bases are shared with TRBD2. CDR1 LNHDA and CDR2 SQIVND come from the germline V gene (reference sequence). V lost 4 bases and J lost 4; bases outside the gene matches: 8. CDR3 length: 15 amino acids.

As DNA, the CDR3 is TGTGCCAGCACCCAGGCGGCAGGGGCGAACACTGAAGCTTTCTTT. Amino acid sequence: CASTQAAGANTEAFF. V gene TRBV28 combines with J gene TRBJ1-1; possible D gene TRBD1, 6 bases. V lost 7 bases, J lost 1 base, and 16 bases lay in between. CDR1 MDHEN and CDR2 SYDVKM come from the germline V gene. The CDR3 consists of 15 residues.

This clone has just one count. The chain couples TRBV2 to TRBJ2-1, with 13 nucleotides matching TRBD2. The germline gives CDR1 SNHLY, CDR2 FYNNEI. The CDR3 length is 16 residues. After removal of 6 bases from V and 8 bases from J, the junction contained 10 bases not matched to a gene. In DNA form, the CDR3 reads TGTGCCAGCAGCGACATTGGGACTAGCGGGACGTATGAGCAGTTCTTC. Its protein product is CASSDIGTSGTYEQFF.

The J gene is TRBJ2-1, the V gene TRBV7-2; TRBD2 matches 7 bases. Germline V gene sequence: CDR1 SGHTA, CDR2 FQGNSA. V lost 2 bases, J lost 2 bases, and 6 bases stayed unmatched. CDR3 size: 16 residues. The CDR3 nucleotides are TGTGCCAGCAGCTTAAGGAGCGGGATCCCCTACAATGAGCAGTTCTTC. As protein: CASSLRSGIPYNEQFF.

This clone was seen a few times. This chain connects TRBV5-1 to TRBJ2-2; 8 positions agree with TRBD1. Germline V lookup: CDR1 SGHRS, CDR2 YFSETQ. With 4 bases clipped from V and 3 bases from J, the junction kept 5 bases outside the gene matches. The CDR3 is made up of 15 amino acids. CDR3 in amino acids: CASSPGGLDTGELFF. DNA for the CDR3: TGCGCCAGCAGCCCAGGGGGCTTGGACACCGGGGAGCTGTTTTTT. The full variable domain, with the rest looked up from reference TRBV5-1 and TRBJ2-2, is KAGVTQTPRYLIKTRGQQVTLSCSPISGHRSVSWYQQTPGQGLQFLFEYFSETQRNKGNFPGRFSGRQFSNSRSEMNVSTLELGDSALYLCASSPGGLDTGELFFGEGSRLTVL.

This chain joins TRBV19 and TRBJ2-1; TRBD2 agrees at 7 bases. V gave up 6 bases and J gave up 9 bases; unmatched junction bases: 20. The CDR3 is made up of 17 amino acids. Germline CDR1 LNHDA, CDR2 SQIVND (reference sequence). Written as DNA, the CDR3 is TGTGCCAGTAGCAGAGGTAGCGGGCCAGGACTAAGTGGTGAGCAGTTCTTC. Its protein is CASSRGSGPGLSGEQFF.

J is TRBJ1-2 and V is TRBV4-1; D is ambiguous. Germline-derived CDR1 and CDR2 are MGHRA and YSYEKL. V was trimmed by 1 base and J by 8 bases, leaving 20 bases between them. This CDR3 contains 16 residues. The CDR3 coding sequence is TGCGCCAGCAGCCAAGCTACTCTGGGCTCCCCGAGGGGCTACACCTTC. Its protein product is CASSQATLGSPRGYTF.

This chain uses TRBV9 with TRBJ2-3, with 8 bases that match TRBD1. V was pared by 3 bases and J by 6 bases, with 12 bases of the junction left unmatched. Germline V CDR1 and CDR2: SGDLS, YYNGEE. This CDR3 contains 16 residues. This CDR3 is CASSAQGVPFRDTQYF. The CDR3 DNA sequence: TGTGCCAGCAGCGCACAGGGGGTACCTTTCAGGGATACGCAGTATTTT.

The CDR3 DNA follows: TGTGCCAGCTTGTCGGGGGAGCAGTACTTC. It codes for CASLSGEQYF. This rearrangement joins TRBV2 to TRBJ2-7; D perhaps matches TRBD2 (5 bases). V lost 8 bases and J 7 bases, leaving 9 bases between the germline ends. The germline CDR1 and CDR2 sequences are SNHLY and FYNNEI. This CDR3 contains 10 residues. The full variable domain, completed using reference TRBV2 and TRBJ2-7, is EPEVTQTPSHQVTQMGQEVILRCVPISNHLYFYWYRQILGQKVEFLVSFYNNEISEKSEIFDDQFSVERPDGSNFTLKIRSTKLEDSAMYFCASLSGEQYFGPGTRLTVT.

The V and J genes are TRBV6-5 and TRBJ1-4; no firm D call. The V end was cut by 2 bases, the J end by 8 bases, with 3 bases between. Germline V gives CDR1 MNHEY, CDR2 SVGAGI. The length of the CDR3 is 11 residues. This CDR3 is CASSYREKLFF. The CDR3, as DNA: TGTGCCAGCAGTTACCGGGAAAAACTGTTTTTT.

The chain combines TRBV28 with TRBJ1-2; a weak D match, TRBD1 (6 bases). Deletions cut 5 bases from V and 1 base from J, with 8 bases between. CDR1 is MDHEN and CDR2 is SYDVKM in the germline V gene. CDR3 length: 13 amino acids. The CDR3 DNA reads TGTGCCAGCAGTCTGGACAGTAACTATGGCTACACCTTC. This codes for CASSLDSNYGYTF.

The chain has TRBV6-6 and TRBJ2-7, with D unresolved. This CDR3 region has 13 residues. V lost 0 bases to trimming and J lost 3 bases, with 6 bases between them. In germline, CDR1 is MNHNY, CDR2 SVGAGI (reference sequence). CDR3 DNA sequence: TGTGCCAGCAGTTACTCGGGCGACTACGAGCAGTACTTC. Amino acids: CASSYSGDYEQYF.

The gene calls are TRBV2 and TRBJ2-4, with a tentative D call TRBD1 (6 bases). V dropped 4 bases and J dropped 8 bases, with 12 bases sitting between them. Germline V lookup: CDR1 SNHLY, CDR2 FYNNEI. This CDR3 has 13 amino acids. CDR3 sequence: CASSGDQGYIQYF. The CDR3 DNA sequence: TGTGCCAGCAGTGGGGACCAGGGGTACATTCAGTACTTC.

The chain uses TRBV4-1 and TRBJ1-4, with unresolved D. Germline V gene sequence: CDR1 MGHRA, CDR2 YSYEKL. The ends were cut back, 9 bases at V and 7 bases at J, with 6 bases in the middle. The CDR3 covers 10 residues. In DNA form, the CDR3 reads TGCGCCAGAGAGAGTGAAAAACTGTTTTTT. Translation gives CARESEKLFF.